This passage covers 2 T cell receptor beta chains from one sample sequenced in a study of PD-1 blockade in classical Hodgkin lymphoma. Repertoires were generated with immunoSEQ multiplex PCR, while TCRdb's copy carries only in-frame clones and drops some. This table holds some 96,000 clones, roughly 91% found once. As to time point: cycle 4 day 1 (C4D1), after less than 7 weeks of nivolumab. Exposure to brentuximab vedotin varied, and each patient had relapsed following autologous stem cell transplantation. The sequencing here drew on peripheral blood mononuclear cells (PBMCs), taken before the fourth cycle of nivolumab. The receptors were gathered from a human donor with classical Hodgkin lymphoma.

This chain connects TRBV7-9 to TRBJ2-2; the match to TRBD1 covers 10 bases. With V trimmed by 11 bases and J by 2 bases, 11 bases remained unmatched. Germline CDR1 and CDR2: SEHNR and FQNEAQ (reference sequence). CDR3 length equals 16 residues. The DNA for the CDR3 is TGTGCCGGAGCCACCGGGACAGGGGCCAACACCGGGGAGCTGTTTTTT. It codes for CAGATGTGANTGELFF.

This clone was seen just once. J is TRBJ2-2 and V is TRBV10-1; 7 nucleotides agree with TRBD1. CDR3 length equals 16 residues. The trim removed 5 bases at V and 1 base at J, leaving 7 bases unmatched. CDR1 is WNHNN, CDR2 SYGVQD, per germline (reference sequence). CDR3 residues: CASSPGTAMNTGELFF. CDR3 nucleotides: TGCGCCAGCAGTCCTGGGACAGCTATGAACACCGGGGAGCTGTTTTTT.